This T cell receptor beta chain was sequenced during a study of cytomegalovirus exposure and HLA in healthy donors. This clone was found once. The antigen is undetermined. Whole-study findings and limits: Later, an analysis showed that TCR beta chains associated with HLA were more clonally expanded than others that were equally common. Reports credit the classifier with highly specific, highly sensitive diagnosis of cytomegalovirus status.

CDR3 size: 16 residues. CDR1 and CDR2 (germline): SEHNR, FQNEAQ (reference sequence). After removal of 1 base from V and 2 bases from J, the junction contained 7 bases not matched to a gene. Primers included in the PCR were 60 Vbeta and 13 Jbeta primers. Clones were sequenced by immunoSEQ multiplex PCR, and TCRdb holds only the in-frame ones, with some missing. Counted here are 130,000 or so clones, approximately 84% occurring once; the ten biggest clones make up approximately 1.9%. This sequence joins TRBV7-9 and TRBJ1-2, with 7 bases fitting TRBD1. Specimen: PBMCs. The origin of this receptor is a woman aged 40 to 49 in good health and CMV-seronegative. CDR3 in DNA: TGTGCCAGCAGCTTAGAGGAGGACAGGCTAAACTATGGCTACACCTTC. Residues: CASSLEEDRLNYGYTF.